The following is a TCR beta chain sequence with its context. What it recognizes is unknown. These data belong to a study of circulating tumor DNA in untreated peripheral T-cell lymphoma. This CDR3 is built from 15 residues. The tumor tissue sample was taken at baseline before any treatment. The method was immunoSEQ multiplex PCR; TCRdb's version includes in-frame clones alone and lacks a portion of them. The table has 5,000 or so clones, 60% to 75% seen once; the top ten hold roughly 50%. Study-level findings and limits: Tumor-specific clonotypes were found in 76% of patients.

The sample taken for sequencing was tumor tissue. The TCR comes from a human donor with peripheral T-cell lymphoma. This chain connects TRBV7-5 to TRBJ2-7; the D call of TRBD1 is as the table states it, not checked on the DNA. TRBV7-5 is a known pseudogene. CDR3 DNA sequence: TGTGCCAGCAGCTTCTGGGGGGGACAGGATAACGAGCAGTACTTC. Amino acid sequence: CASSFWGGQDNEQYF.